The 10 T cell receptor beta chains presented below share a single source sample, sequenced in a study of T cells in localized non-small cell lung cancer. TCRdb keeps only in-frame clones here, not all; method: immunoSEQ multiplex PCR. The sample lists roughly 35,000 clones, roughly 87% seen once, with about 7.7% in the top ten. The material sequenced was peripheral blood, taken before any cancer treatment. These receptors all come from a woman aged 40-69 years with stage I lung adenocarcinoma.

The rearrangement joins TRBV29-1 to TRBJ2-3; 12 nucleotides line up with TRBD2. The germline CDR1 and CDR2 sequences are SQVTM and ANQGSEA. V shed 8 bases and J 1 base; nucleotides not matched to a gene: 1. The CDR3 extends over 13 amino acids. The CDR3 nucleotides are TGCAGCTCTAGCGGGGGGGGCACAGATACGCAGTATTTT. This codes for CSSSGGGTDTQYF.

The chain joins TRBV25-1 to TRBJ1-2; 9 bases match TRBD1. From germline, CDR1 is MGHDK and CDR2 SYGVNS. V dropped 5 bases and J dropped 6; count of bases not matched to a gene: 13. This CDR3 spans 16 amino acids. The CDR3 DNA is TGTGCCAGCAGTCCCCACACCGGGACAGGGAGGAATGGCTACACCTTC. Translating gives CASSPHTGTGRNGYTF.

About this clone: The junction departs from germline at one end; a sequencing error may be responsible. This chain connects TRBV7-3 to TRBJ2-7; D gene ambiguous. The CDR3 runs 12 residues. The germline gives CDR1 SGHTA, CDR2 FQGTGA. The CDR3 region has the DNA TGTGCCAGCAGCCTAACACTCTACGAGCAGTACTTC. Protein product: CASSLTLYEQYF.

The V and J genes are TRBV28 and TRBJ1-1; tentative D call: TRBD1 (5 bases). CDR1 is MDHEN, CDR2 SYDVKM, per germline. With 7 bases removed from V and 1 base from J, the gap between germline ends came to 16 bases. The CDR3 extends over 15 amino acids. CDR3 bases: TGTGCCAGCACCCAACCTCAGGGAGGGAACACTGAAGCTTTCTTT. Translated, it gives CASTQPQGGNTEAFF.

This sequence joins TRBV7-3 and TRBJ2-3; TRBD2 aligns across 7 bases. The CDR3 totals 13 residues. The J segment lost 6 bases and the V segment lost 2 bases, leaving 2 bases of the junction unmatched. Germline CDR1 reads SGHTA; CDR2 reads FQGTGA. Written as DNA, the CDR3 is TGTGCCAGCAGCTTAGGGACTATGGATACGCAGTATTTT. Residues: CASSLGTMDTQYF. The full variable domain, its missing parts supplied by reference TRBV7-3 and TRBJ2-3, is GAGVSQTPSNKVTEKGKYVELRCDPISGHTALYWYRQSLGQGPEFLIYFQGTGAADDSGLPNDRFFAVRPEGSVSTLKIQRTERGDSAVYLCASSLGTMDTQYFGPGTRLTVL.

V and J are TRBV2 and TRBJ1-1; TRBD1 aligns across 8 bases. In germline, CDR1 is SNHLY, CDR2 FYNNEI. V dropped 10 bases and J dropped 5; count of bases not matched to a gene: 9. The CDR3 contains 13 residues. CDR3 sequence (DNA): TGTGCCACCGCGCAGGGGGCGAGGACTGAAGCTTTCTTT. Encoded protein: CATAQGARTEAFF.

V gene TRBV28 combines with J gene TRBJ1-1; maybe TRBD1 (6 bases). CDR3 length equals 12 residues. Germline V CDR1 and CDR2: MDHEN, SYDVKM. V dropped 5 bases and J dropped 6 bases, with 10 bases sitting between them. CDR3 sequence: CASSPGESEAFF. CDR3 DNA: TGTGCCAGCAGTCCAGGGGAGTCTGAAGCTTTCTTT. Filled out from reference TRBV28 and TRBJ1-1, the complete variable domain reads DVKVTQSSRYLVKRTGEKVFLECVQDMDHENMFWYRQDPGLGLRLIYFSYDVKMKEKGDIPEGYSVSREKKERFSLILESASTNQTSMYLCASSPGESEAFFGQGTRLTVV.

This chain joins TRBV30 and TRBJ1-1; maybe TRBD1 (5 bases). The length of the CDR3 is 13 residues. The germline CDR1 and CDR2 sequences are GTSNPN and SVGIG (reference sequence). V was pared by 3 bases and J by 1 base, with 9 bases between. Here the CDR3 DNA reads TGTGCCTGGAGCTTTACAGGGAACACTGAAGCTTTCTTT. Translated, it gives CAWSFTGNTEAFF.

The chain's CDR3 is CASSFRQQRTSSYNEQFF. The DNA of the CDR3 is TGTGCCAGCAGCTTTAGACAGCAGCGGACTAGCTCCTACAATGAGCAGTTCTTC. The rearrangement joins TRBV11-2 to TRBJ2-1, with 7 bases that match TRBD2. V lost 3 bases, J lost 0 bases, and 11 bases stayed unmatched. The CDR3 contains 18 residues. From germline, CDR1 is SGHAT and CDR2 FQNNGV.

The J gene is TRBJ2-7, the V gene TRBV11-2, with 8 bases aligning to TRBD1. The CDR3 sequence is 18 residues long. The V gene end was trimmed by 0 bases and the J gene end by 0 bases; junction bases not matched to a gene: 10. Germline loops: CDR1 SGHAT, CDR2 FQNNGV. The CDR3 DNA reads as TGTGCCAGCAGCTTAGATGGTCGGACAGGGCAAAACTCCTACGAGCAGTACTTC. It translates to CASSLDGRTGQNSYEQYF.